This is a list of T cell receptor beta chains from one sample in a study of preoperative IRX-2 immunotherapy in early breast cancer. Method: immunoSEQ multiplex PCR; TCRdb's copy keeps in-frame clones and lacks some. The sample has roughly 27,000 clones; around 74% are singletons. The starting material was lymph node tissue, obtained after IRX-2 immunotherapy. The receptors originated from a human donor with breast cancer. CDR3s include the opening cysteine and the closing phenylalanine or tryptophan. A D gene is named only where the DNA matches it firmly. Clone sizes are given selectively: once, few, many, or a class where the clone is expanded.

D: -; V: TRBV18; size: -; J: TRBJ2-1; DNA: TGTGCCAGCTCACCACTCGGTCAGGGTAACAATGAGCAGTTCTTC; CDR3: CASSPLGQGNNEQFF
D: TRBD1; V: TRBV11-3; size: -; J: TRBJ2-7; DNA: TGTGCCAGCAGCCGAGGATCCGGGACAGGGCGTCGGGAGCAGTACTTC; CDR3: CASSRGSGTGRREQYF
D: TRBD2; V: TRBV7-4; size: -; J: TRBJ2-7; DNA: TGTGCCAGCAGCCGCTCTCCCAGCGGGGTTCGGGACGAGCAGTACTTC; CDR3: CASSRSPSGVRDEQYF
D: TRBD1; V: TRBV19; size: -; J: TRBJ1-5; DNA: TGTGCCAGTAGAATGGCGGACAGGCTCAATCAGCCCCAGCATTTT; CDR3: CASRMADRLNQPQHF
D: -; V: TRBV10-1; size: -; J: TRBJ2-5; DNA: TGCGCCAGCAGTGAAGCTCGTAGCGTTTCCTCGACCCAGTACTTC; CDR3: CASSEARSVSSTQYF
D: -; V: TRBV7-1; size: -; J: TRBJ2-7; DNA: TGTGCCAGCAGCTTGTTTGGGCAGCCCGGGGAGCAGTACTTC; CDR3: CASSLFGQPGEQYF
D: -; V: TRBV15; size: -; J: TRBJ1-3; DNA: TGTGCCACCAGCAGGTCCGGGGGAGAGGGAAACACCATATATTTT; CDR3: CATSRSGGEGNTIYF
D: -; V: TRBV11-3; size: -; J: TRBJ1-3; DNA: TGTGCCAGCACCCAAAAGAACTCTGGAAACACCATATATTTT; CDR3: CASTQKNSGNTIYF
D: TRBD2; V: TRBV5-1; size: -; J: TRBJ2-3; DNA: TGCGCCAGCAGCTTGGGGGTTAGCGGGTCCGGCGGGGATACGCAGTATTTT; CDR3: CASSLGVSGSGGDTQYF
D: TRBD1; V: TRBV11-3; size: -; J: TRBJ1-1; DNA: TGTGCCAGCAGCCGGAGACAGGGAATTAACACTGAAGCTTTCTTT; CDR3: CASSRRQGINTEAFF
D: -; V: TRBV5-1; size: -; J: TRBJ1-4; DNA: TGCGCCAGCAGCACCCGGACGACAACTAATGAAAAACTGTTTTTT; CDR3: CASSTRTTTNEKLFF
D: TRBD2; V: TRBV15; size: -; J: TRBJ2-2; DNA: TGTGCCACCAGCCCCTACCCGGCGGGAGAGTCAGCCGGGGAGCTGTTTTTT; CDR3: CATSPYPAGESAGELFF
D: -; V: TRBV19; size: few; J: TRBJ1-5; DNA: TGTGCCAGTAGTACATTGACAAACAATCAGCCCCAGCATTTT; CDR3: CASSTLTNNQPQHF
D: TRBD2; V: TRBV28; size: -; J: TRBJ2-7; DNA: TGTGCCAGCCGTGGACTAGCGGGAGCCTACGAGCAGTACTTC; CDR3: CASRGLAGAYEQYF
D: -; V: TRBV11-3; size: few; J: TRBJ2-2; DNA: TGTGCCAGCAGCTTGGCAGGGATCCAGAACACCGGGGAGCTGTTTTTT; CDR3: CASSLAGIQNTGELFF
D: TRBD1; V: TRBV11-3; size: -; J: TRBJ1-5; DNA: TGTGCCAGCAGCCAAAGTGGCAGGGGGCAGCCCCAGCATTTT; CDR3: CASSQSGRGQPQHF
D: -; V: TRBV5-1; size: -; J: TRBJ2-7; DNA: TGCGCCAGCAGCCAGGACAGCCCGGCGAGGAACGAGCAGTACTTC; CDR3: CASSQDSPARNEQYF
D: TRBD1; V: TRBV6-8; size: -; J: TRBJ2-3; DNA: TGTGCCAGCAGTCGCCGACAGGGCACTAGCACAGATACGCAGTATTTT; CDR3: CASSRRQGTSTDTQYF
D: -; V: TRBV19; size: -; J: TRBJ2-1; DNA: TGTGCCAGTAGAAAAGCAGTTTCCTACAATGAGCAGTTCTTC; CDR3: CASRKAVSYNEQFF
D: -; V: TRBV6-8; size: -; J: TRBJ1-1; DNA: TGTGCCATCATGGCAGGAGGTGGGAGCACTGAAGCTTTCTTT; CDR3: CAIMAGGGSTEAFF
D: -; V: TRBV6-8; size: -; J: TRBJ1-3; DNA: TGTGCCAGCAGCGAACGGAACTCTGGAAACACCATATATTTT; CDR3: CASSERNSGNTIYF
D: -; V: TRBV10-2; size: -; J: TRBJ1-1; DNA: TGCGCCAGCAGTGAGTCAATTAAGAACACTGAAGCTTTCTTT; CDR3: CASSESIKNTEAFF
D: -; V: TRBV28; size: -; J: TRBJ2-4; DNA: TGTGCCAGCAGTTTAGCTCGCGGGGACAGAACAAACATTCAGTACTTC; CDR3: CASSLARGDRTNIQYF
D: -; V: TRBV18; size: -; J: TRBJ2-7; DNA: TGTGCCAGCTCATCGGGGCTCCCGGACCACTGCGAGCAGTACTTC; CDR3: CASSSGLPDHCEQYF
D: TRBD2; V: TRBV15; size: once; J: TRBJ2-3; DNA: TGTGCCACCAGCAGAGATCCGGGAGGGGATACGCAGTATTTT; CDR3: CATSRDPGGDTQYF
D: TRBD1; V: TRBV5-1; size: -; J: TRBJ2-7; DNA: TGCGCCAGCAGCTTGGGAGGGACAGGGGGCTACGAGCAGTACTTC; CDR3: CASSLGGTGGYEQYF
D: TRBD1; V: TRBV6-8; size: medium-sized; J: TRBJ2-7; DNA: TGTGCCAGCAGTTACGGGGGGACAGGGGGCTACGAGCAGTACTTC; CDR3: CASSYGGTGGYEQYF
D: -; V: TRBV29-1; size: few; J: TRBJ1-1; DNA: TGCAGCGTTGAGAGAGGACTGCCTGCAGCTTTCTTT; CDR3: CSVERGLPAAFF
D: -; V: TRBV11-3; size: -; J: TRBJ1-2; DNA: TGTGCCAGCAGCTTAGGGGCAGGCACCGGCAACTATGGCTACACCTTC; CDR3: CASSLGAGTGNYGYTF
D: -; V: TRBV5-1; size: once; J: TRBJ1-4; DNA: TGCGCCAGCAGTTTCGTCTCCACTAATGAAAAACTGTTTTTT; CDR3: CASSFVSTNEKLFF
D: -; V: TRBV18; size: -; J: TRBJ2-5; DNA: TGTGCCAGCTCACCACCAACAGGAAACCAAGAGACCCAGTACTTC; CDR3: CASSPPTGNQETQYF
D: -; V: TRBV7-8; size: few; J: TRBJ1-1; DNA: TGTGCCAGCAGCTCGGAAGGGAACACTGAAGCTTTCTTT; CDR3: CASSSEGNTEAFF
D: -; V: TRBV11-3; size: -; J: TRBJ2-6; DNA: TGTGCCAGCAGCTCCCCCTTCGGGGGACTCTCTGGGGCCAACGTCCTGACTTTC; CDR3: CASSSPFGGLSGANVLTF